This T cell receptor beta chain stems from a study of radiotherapy plus CTLA-4 blockade in lung cancer. Points from the study as a whole: Response, reportedly, was best predicted by interferon-beta along with early blood T cell clone dynamics.

About this clone: Antigen specificity is unknown.

Only in-frame clones appear in the TCRdb table, and some are missing; sequencing was by immunoSEQ multiplex PCR. The sample lists 53,000 or so clones; about 86% were seen once. Those patients who had chemo-refractory metastatic non-small-cell lung cancer were given focal radiation along with CTLA-4 blockade through ipilimumab. The receptor comes from a human donor with non-small cell lung cancer that progressed on radiotherapy plus ipilimumab. Some clones in this sample may be carry-over from other donors' samples. The sequencing here drew on peripheral blood, taken from a patient treated with radiotherapy plus ipilimumab.

As DNA, the CDR3 is TGTGCCAGCAGCTTAGAGGGGTGGGACAGTGAAGCTTTCTTT. Residues: CASSLEGWDSEAFF. The V gene is TRBV11-2, the J gene TRBJ1-1; 7 bases agree with TRBD1. The CDR3 is made up of 14 amino acids. Germline-derived CDR1 and CDR2 are SGHAT and FQNNGV. Unmatched junction bases numbered 5, after V lost 0 bases and J lost 7 bases. Full variable domain (remainder filled in from reference TRBV11-2 and TRBJ1-1): EAGVAQSPRYKIIEKRQSVAFWCNPISGHATLYWYQQILGQGPKLLIQFQNNGVVDDSQLPKDRFSAERLKGVDSTLKIQPAKLEDSAVYLCASSLEGWDSEAFFGQGTRLTVV.